This TCR beta chain came from a study of blood T cell repertoires in COVID-19. Study details: T cells, B-cell-depleted T cells, or PBMCs supplied cDNA or gDNA.

The CDR3 extends over 13 amino acids. Germline V gene lookup returns CDR1 MDHEN and CDR2 SYDVKM. Trimming pared 6 bases from V and 7 bases from J, leaving 13 bases between. TCRdb's copy holds only in-frame clones and misses some; the assay was immunoSEQ multiplex PCR. Of 210,000 or so clones listed, around 90% are singletons. The V and J genes are TRBV28 and TRBJ1-5, with a weak D call TRBD1 (6 bases). This sequence was found in a man aged 25 to 40 with acute or convalescent COVID-19. The specimen was peripheral blood. CDR3 loop: CASRIQGMQPQHF. The CDR3 region has the DNA TGTGCCAGCAGGATACAGGGTATGCAGCCCCAGCATTTT.